This entry lists 10 T cell receptor beta chains sequenced from one sample in a study of T cells in Graves' hyperthyroidism and ophthalmopathy. From RNA transcripts, TCR beta CDR3 regions were amplified. TCR CDR3 underwent first-round RT-PCR with the HTBI primer set. MiXCR, applied by TCRdb to the multiplex PCR reads, yields one record per CDR3 protein. Seen here are approximately 590,000 distinct CDR3 sequences, 15% to 19% observed once, and the top ten hold around 7.3%. The sample comprised blood. These receptors were collected from a woman in her 30s with Graves' hyperthyroidism.

The J gene is TRBJ1-1, the V gene TRBV6-2 or TRBV6-3; D is unresolved. The V end lost 4 bases, the J end lost 1 base, and 10 bases lay between the germline ends. CDR1 and CDR2 from the germline V gene are MNHEY and SVGEGT. The CDR3 consists of 14 residues. As DNA, the CDR3 is TGTGCCAGCAGTTCTCGTAAGACGAACACTGAAGCTTTCTTT. Residues: CASSSRKTNTEAFF.

This clonotype was seen ten or more times. The chain combines TRBV11-2 with TRBJ2-7; TRBD1 aligns across 10 bases. Germline CDR1 and CDR2: SGHAT and FQNNGV. The V and J ends lost 4 bases and 1 base, in that order; junction bases with no gene match: 7. The CDR3 is made up of 16 amino acids. The CDR3 DNA reads TGTGCCAGCAGCTCCCTGGGGACAGGGGCGTCCTACGAGCAGTACTTC. As protein: CASSSLGTGASYEQYF.

The chain recombines TRBV9 with TRBJ1-2, with a tentative D call TRBD1 (5 bases). V was cut by 4 bases and J by 7 bases, with 17 bases left in between. This CDR3 has 14 residues. Per germline, CDR1 SGDLS and CDR2 YYNGEE. The CDR3 coding sequence is TGTGCCAGCAGCCCGCAGGGTGGAAGCGTTGGCTACACCTTC. As protein: CASSPQGGSVGYTF.

In its sample, this clonotype was seen a few times. The CDR3 DNA reads as TGTGCCAGCAGCGGAGGACTAGCGGGAGGGCCGGCTGACACGCAGTATTTT. It codes for CASSGGLAGGPADTQYF. The J gene is TRBJ2-3, the V gene TRBV7-9; TRBD2 agrees at 15 bases. Germline V gene lookup returns CDR1 SEHNR and CDR2 FQNEAQ (reference sequence). This CDR3 region has 17 residues. With 5 bases clipped from V and 9 bases from J, the junction kept 12 bases outside the gene matches.

In its sample, this clonotype was seen many times. This chain joins TRBV24-1 and TRBJ2-7; D gene unclear. The germline V gene encodes CDR1 KGHDR and CDR2 SFDVKD. Trimming left V 2 bases short and J 2 bases short, with 9 bases between. The CDR3 contains 14 residues. CDR3 nucleotides: TGTGCCACCAGTGATTCCCAGGTCCCCTACGAGCAGTACTTC. This translates into CATSDSQVPYEQYF.

This clonotype was found many times. The chain uses TRBV27 and TRBJ2-1, with 7 bases aligning to TRBD1. This CDR3 spans 15 amino acids. Germline V CDR1 and CDR2: MNHEY, SMNVEV (reference sequence). V shed 5 bases, J shed 4 bases, and the junction held 8 bases outside the gene matches. DNA for the CDR3: TGTGCCAGCAGTAGGACGACAGGGTTGTACAATGAGCAGTTCTTC. Encoded protein: CASSRTTGLYNEQFF.

This clonotype was counted ten times or more. The J gene is TRBJ1-2, the V gene TRBV6-2 or TRBV6-3, with 7 positions matching TRBD1. V shed 5 bases and J 7 bases; nucleotides not matched to a gene: 10. CDR1 and CDR2 (germline): MNHEY, SVGEGT. The CDR3 covers 14 residues. The DNA for the CDR3 is TGTGCCAGCAGTACCCGACAGGGATCGTCTGGCTACACCTTC. Residues: CASSTRQGSSGYTF.

The chain recombines TRBV28 with TRBJ2-2; 15 nucleotides align to TRBD2. CDR3 size: 15 residues. Losses at the gene ends were 3 bases for V and 8 bases for J; bases not matched to a gene: 1. Germline-derived CDR1 and CDR2 are MDHEN and SYDVKM. CDR3 DNA: TGTGCCAGCAGTTTGGGACTAGCGGGAGGAGGGGAGCTGTTTTTT. It specifies CASSLGLAGGGELFF.

This chain uses TRBV4-1 with TRBJ2-3; possible D gene TRBD2, 5 bases. This CDR3 is 16 amino acids long. Germline V CDR1 and CDR2: MGHRA, YSYEKL. V lost 3 bases and J 0 bases, leaving 13 bases between the germline ends. CDR3: CASSHTSGGSTDTQYF. In nucleotides, the CDR3 is TGCGCCAGCAGCCACACATCGGGCGGGAGCACAGATACGCAGTATTTT.

This clonotype has just a few counts. The gene calls are TRBV6-1 and TRBJ1-1, with D possibly matching TRBD1 (5 bases). In germline, CDR1 is MNHNS, CDR2 SASEGT. V lost 7 bases and J lost 7, with 13 bases in between. The CDR3 has 12 amino acids. The CDR3 loop is CASTITGLEAFF. Written as DNA, the CDR3 is TGTGCCAGCACGATAACAGGTCTTGAAGCTTTCTTT.